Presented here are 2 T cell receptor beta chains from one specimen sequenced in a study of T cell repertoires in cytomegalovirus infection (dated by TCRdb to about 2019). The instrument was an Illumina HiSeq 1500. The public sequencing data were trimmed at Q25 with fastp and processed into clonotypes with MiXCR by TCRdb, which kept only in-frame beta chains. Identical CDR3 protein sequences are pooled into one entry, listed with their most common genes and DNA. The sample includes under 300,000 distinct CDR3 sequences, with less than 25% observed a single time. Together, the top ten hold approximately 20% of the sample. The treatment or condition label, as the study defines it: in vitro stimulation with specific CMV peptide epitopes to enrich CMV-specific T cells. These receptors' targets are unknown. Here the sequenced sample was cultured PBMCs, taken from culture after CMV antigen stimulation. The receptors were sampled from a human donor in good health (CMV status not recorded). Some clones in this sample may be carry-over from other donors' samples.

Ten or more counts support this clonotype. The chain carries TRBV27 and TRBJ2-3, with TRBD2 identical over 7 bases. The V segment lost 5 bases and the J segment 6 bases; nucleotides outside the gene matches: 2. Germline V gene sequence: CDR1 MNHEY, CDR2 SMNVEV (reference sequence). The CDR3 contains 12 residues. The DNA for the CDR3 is TGTGCCAGCAGTAGGGGAGGGGATACGCAGTATTTT. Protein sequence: CASSRGGDTQYF.

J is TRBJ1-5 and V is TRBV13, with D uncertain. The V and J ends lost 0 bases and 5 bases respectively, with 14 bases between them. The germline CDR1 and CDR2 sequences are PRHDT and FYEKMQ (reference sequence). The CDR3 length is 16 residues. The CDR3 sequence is CASSLGLPSSDQPQHF. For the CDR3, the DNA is TGTGCCAGCAGCTTAGGCCTACCTAGTTCGGATCAGCCCCAGCATTTT.